The rows below give T cell receptor beta chains drawn from one sample of a study of blood T cell repertoires in COVID-19. The protocol was immunoSEQ multiplex PCR, while the TCRdb copy is restricted to in-frame clones and leaves out a portion. The table records fewer than 110,000 clones, approximately 89% of them present only once. Material for sequencing was peripheral blood. Receptors originate from a man aged 45-60 years with active or convalescent COVID-19. Both conserved end residues are part of each CDR3. The D gene is left open where the match is weak. Size is omitted from some rows. Given values are once, few, many or a class for expanded clones.

j_call v_call clone_size d_call cdr3_nt cdr3_aa
TRBJ2-1 TRBV5-1 . TRBD2 TGCGCCAGCAGCCCCGGGGGGCTAGCGGGAGCGCGGCCCTTCTTC CASSPGGLAGARPFF
TRBJ2-5 TRBV30 . TRBD1 TGTGCCTGGAGTGTTTACAGGGGTCAGACCCAGTACTTC CAWSVYRGQTQYF
TRBJ2-1 TRBV30 . TRBD1 TGTGCCAGGACAGGGGGTTTGGACAATGAGCAGTTCTTC CARTGGLDNEQFF
TRBJ1-2 TRBV27 . . TGTGCCAGCAGTTTAACTGCCCAGCAAGGAGCTAACTATGGCTACACCTTC CASSLTAQQGANYGYTF
TRBJ1-2 TRBV19 . TRBD1 TGTGCCAGTAGGATACAGGGGGATGGCTACACCTTC CASRIQGDGYTF
TRBJ2-5 TRBV9 . . TGTGCCAGCAGCCTCCGTGCGGGTTTGGGGACCCAGTACTTC CASSLRAGLGTQYF
TRBJ2-7 TRBV27 many . TGTGCCAGCAGTGATAGAAGTGGGGCCGACGAGCAGTACTTC CASSDRSGADEQYF
TRBJ2-1 TRBV19 . . TGTGCCAGTAGTGTTCGGTCTAGTTATGAGCAGTTCTTC CASSVRSSYEQFF
TRBJ2-3 TRBV5-4 once . TGTGCCAGCAGCCTTAGCACAGATACGCAGTATTTT CASSLSTDTQYF
TRBJ1-2 TRBV7-2 . . TGTGCCAGCAGCTTAGCGCTGGTCGGAGGGGCGTATGGCTACACCTTC CASSLALVGGAYGYTF
TRBJ1-4 TRBV5-1 . TRBD1 TGCGCCAGCAGCTTCGGGACAGGGGGTGAAAAACTGTTTTTT CASSFGTGGEKLFF
TRBJ1-1 TRBV27 . . TGTGCCAGCAGTTTCCTTAGGAACACTGAAGCTTTCTTT CASSFLRNTEAFF
TRBJ2-3 TRBV11-1 . . TGTGCCAGCAGCTCCCAGGCCAAGGTAACAGATACGCAGTATTTT CASSSQAKVTDTQYF
TRBJ2-7 TRBV6-5 . . TGTGCCAGCAGTTACAAGGGGCCGTACGAGCAGTACTTC CASSYKGPYEQYF
TRBJ2-7 TRBV2 few TRBD2 TGTGCCACCGCCCGTACTAGCGGGAGCTACGAGCAGTACTTC CATARTSGSYEQYF
TRBJ2-7 TRBV5-6 . . TGTGCCAGCAGCTTGGCAAGGGACGGGAGCTCCTACGAGCAGTACTTC CASSLARDGSSYEQYF
TRBJ2-1 TRBV18 once . TGTGCCAGCTCACCCCAGAATGAGCAGTTCTTC CASSPQNEQFF
TRBJ1-3 TRBV6-1 few . TGTGCCAGCAGTGATGAGGGAAACACCATATATTTT CASSDEGNTIYF
TRBJ1-6 TRBV6-5 . TRBD1 TGTGCCACCCTACCTACAGGGGCAAATTCACCCCTCCACTTT CATLPTGANSPLHF
TRBJ2-2 TRBV7-2 . TRBD2 TGTGCCAGCAGATGGGGTAGCGGGAGGGGGGAGCTGTTTTTT CASRWGSGRGELFF
TRBJ2-2 TRBV5-4 . TRBD1 TGTGCCAGCAGATCGGGACAGGGTGAAGCCGGGGAGCTGTTTTTT CASRSGQGEAGELFF
TRBJ2-7 TRBV5-8 . . TGTGCCAGCAGCCGACAGGACGCCTACGAGCAGTACTTC CASSRQDAYEQYF
TRBJ2-1 TRBV28 . TRBD2 TGTGCCAGCAGAGAAGCGGGAGCTTACAATGAGCAGTTCTTC CASREAGAYNEQFF
TRBJ1-2 TRBV28 . TRBD1 TGTGCCAGCAGGAAACTCCGGACAGGGCTTTTTAACTATGGCTACACCTTC CASRKLRTGLFNYGYTF
TRBJ2-1 TRBV19 . TRBD2 TGTGCCAGTAGACCAGCGGGAGGAGGTGAGCAGTTCTTC CASRPAGGGEQFF
TRBJ2-7 TRBV3-1/TRBV3-2 . . TGTGCCAGCAGCCAAGGGTCCTGGGGCAGGGGCTACGAGCAGTACTTC CASSQGSWGRGYEQYF
TRBJ2-4 TRBV19 . . TGTGCCAGTAGTATCGGGGGGCGGGGCTTCGGGGGAGCCAAAAACATTCAGTACTTC CASSIGGRGFGGAKNIQYF
TRBJ1-2 TRBV10-3 . TRBD1 TGTGCCAGCCGATCAGGGGGACAGGGTAATGGCTACACCTTC CASRSGGQGNGYTF
TRBJ1-1 TRBV4-1 . . TGCGCCAGCAGCCAAGATCCAGGGAGGGACACTGAAGCTTTCTTT CASSQDPGRDTEAFF
TRBJ2-7 TRBV6-5 . . TGTGCCAGCAGTCTCGACAACTACGAGCAGTACTTC CASSLDNYEQYF
TRBJ2-1 TRBV30 . TRBD2 TGTGCCTGGGCTCCCGGGACTAGCGGGAGGAATGAGCAGTTCTTC CAWAPGTSGRNEQFF
TRBJ1-2 TRBV2 . . TGTGCCGGCTTCCGCGGGTATGGCTACACCTTC CAGFRGYGYTF
TRBJ2-7 TRBV28 . TRBD2 TGTGCCAGCAGTCACTGGACTAGCGGGTACGAGCAGTACTTC CASSHWTSGYEQYF
TRBJ2-5 TRBV5-1 . TRBD1 TGCGCCAGCAGCCGGACGACAGGGGAGCAAGAGACCCAGTACTTC CASSRTTGEQETQYF
TRBJ2-7 TRBV10-3 once . TGTGCCATCGGTAGCTACGAGCAGTACTTC CAIGSYEQYF
TRBJ1-3 TRBV12-3/TRBV12-4 . . TGTGCCAGTTACTCTGGAAACACCATATATTTT CASYSGNTIYF
TRBJ2-5 TRBV18 . TRBD2 TGTGCCAGCTCACCACCTAGCGGGACTAACCAAGAGACCCAGTACTTC CASSPPSGTNQETQYF
TRBJ1-2 TRBV30 . . TGTGCCTGGAGTAACCCGGGTGCTAACTATGGCTACACCTTC CAWSNPGANYGYTF
TRBJ2-3 TRBV14 few . TGTGCCAGCTCTGGAGCCGGTAGCACAGATACGCAGTATTTT CASSGAGSTDTQYF
TRBJ2-7 TRBV14 . . TGTGCCAGCGGACTCCAGACTCTTAACTACGAGCAGTACTTC CASGLQTLNYEQYF
TRBJ1-5 TRBV7-9 once . TGTGCCAGCAGTAGAGGCAGGGACAATCAGCCCCAGCATTTT CASSRGRDNQPQHF
TRBJ2-1 TRBV19 . TRBD2 TGTGCCAGTAGTCGTACCGGGACTACGTACAATGAGCAGTTCTTC CASSRTGTTYNEQFF